The clone carrying this T cell receptor beta chain was recorded once. The protocol was immunoSEQ multiplex PCR, while the TCRdb copy is restricted to in-frame clones and leaves out a portion. The sample holds 20,000 to 30,000 clones, under 95% seen once. This CDR3 has 13 amino acids. V lost 4 bases and J 5 bases, leaving 9 bases between the germline ends. Germline CDR1 is SGDLS and CDR2 is YYNGEE. This record belongs to a study of OX40 agonist ivuxolimab in advanced cancers. The overall study: Patients' therapy was ivuxolimab, an antibody that acts as an agonist of OX40 (CD134).

The gene calls are TRBV9 and TRBJ2-2; a possible D gene is TRBD1 (6 bases). This receptor was identified in an adult with an advanced solid tumor such as melanoma, head and neck, liver or kidney cancer. This material consisted of CD4+ or CD8+ T cells sorted from blood, taken in a trial of the OX40 agonist ivuxolimab. The CDR3 DNA is TGTGCCAGCAGCAACAGGGAAACCGGGGAGCTGTTTTTT. Amino acids: CASSNRETGELFF. Together with reference TRBV9 and TRBJ2-2, the CDR3 gives the full variable domain: DSGVTQTPKHLITATGQRVTLRCSPRSGDLSVYWYQQSLDQGLQFLIQYYNGEERAKGNILERFSAQQFPDLHSELNLSSLELGDSALYFCASSNRETGELFFGEGSRLTVL.